The rows below give T cell receptor beta chains drawn from one sample of a study of blood T cells in healthy people across ages. A single record per CDR3 protein comes from TCRdb applying MiXCR to the 5' RACE reads. The repertoire holds about 780,000 distinct CDR3 sequences, with about 42% as singletons. Sequenced material: blood. Receptors were obtained from a man older than 75 in good health. CDR3s include the opening cysteine and the closing phenylalanine or tryptophan. The order of the fields is J gene, V gene, D gene, clone size, CDR3 DNA, CDR3 protein. D genes are given only for firm matches. The size entry is marked missing in some rows and otherwise reads once, few, many or a size class.

J: TRBJ1-4; V: TRBV15; D: TRBD1; size: NA; DNA: TGTGCCACCAGCAGACCGGGACAGACTAATGAAAAACTGTTTTTT; CDR3: CATSRPGQTNEKLFF
J: TRBJ2-5; V: TRBV7-2; D: NA; size: few; DNA: TGTGCCAGCAGCTTAGCGCTAGGACTGGGTCAAGAGACCCAGTACTTC; CDR3: CASSLALGLGQETQYF
J: TRBJ2-2; V: TRBV7-9; D: TRBD2; size: once; DNA: TGTGCCAGCAGCTTAGGAGGTGTGCTAGCGGGCACCGGGGAGCTGTTTTTT; CDR3: CASSLGGVLAGTGELFF
J: TRBJ2-3; V: TRBV4-3; D: TRBD2; size: many; DNA: TGCGCCAGCAGCCAAGAGAGGGGGACTAGCGGAAATACGCAGTATTTT; CDR3: CASSQERGTSGNTQYF
J: TRBJ2-3; V: TRBV10-1; D: TRBD1; size: NA; DNA: TGCGCCAGCAGTAGGGACAGGGGATTCAGGCCGCAGTATTTT; CDR3: CASSRDRGFRPQYF
J: TRBJ1-2; V: TRBV25-1; D: TRBD1; size: few; DNA: TGTGCCAGCAGTGACTTCGGACAGGTGGATGGCTACACCTTC; CDR3: CASSDFGQVDGYTF
J: TRBJ2-1; V: TRBV4-1; D: TRBD2; size: NA; DNA: TGCGCCAGCAGCCCGAAAGGAAGACTAGCGGGACGGTATTACAATGAGCAGTTCTTC; CDR3: CASSPKGRLAGRYYNEQFF
J: TRBJ2-1; V: TRBV28; D: NA; size: NA; DNA: TGTGCCGGCAGTTTAGAGAGACCCAACAATGAGCAGTTCTTC; CDR3: CAGSLERPNNEQFF
J: TRBJ2-7; V: TRBV5-1; D: NA; size: NA; DNA: TGCGCCAGCAGCTTGGGCCGGGACGCCTACGAGCAGTACTTC; CDR3: CASSLGRDAYEQYF
J: TRBJ2-4; V: TRBV29-1; D: TRBD2; size: NA; DNA: TGCAGCGTTGAAGATCGGGGGGGAGGCAAAAACATTCAGTACTTC; CDR3: CSVEDRGGGKNIQYF
J: TRBJ2-7; V: TRBV9; D: NA; size: NA; DNA: TGTGCCAGCAGCGTACTTCCCACCAGCTCCTACGAGCAGTACTTC; CDR3: CASSVLPTSSYEQYF
J: TRBJ2-1; V: TRBV7-2; D: NA; size: NA; DNA: TGTGCCAGCAGCCCACCTCTGGGGGCCGCCAATGAGCAGTTCTTC; CDR3: CASSPPLGAANEQFF
J: TRBJ2-1; V: TRBV11-2; D: NA; size: few; DNA: TGTGCCAGCAGCTTAGTCGGGGGAAGAAGTGTTTACAATGAGCAGTTCTTC; CDR3: CASSLVGGRSVYNEQFF
J: TRBJ2-1; V: TRBV20-1; D: NA; size: few; DNA: TGCAGTGCTAGTCCGGCGGTAAGTCCCTACAATGAGCAGTTCTTC; CDR3: CSASPAVSPYNEQFF
J: TRBJ2-3; V: TRBV10-3; D: TRBD2; size: NA; DNA: TGTGCCATCAGCCTTGGACTAGCGAGCACAGATACGCAGTATTTT; CDR3: CAISLGLASTDTQYF
J: TRBJ2-5; V: TRBV11-2; D: NA; size: NA; DNA: TGTGCCAGCAGTTCTCTAGCAACACGGCAAGAGACCCAGTACTTC; CDR3: CASSSLATRQETQYF
J: TRBJ1-4; V: TRBV6-2/TRBV6-3; D: NA; size: NA; DNA: TGTGCCAGCAGCAAAGGAGATACAACTAATGAAAAACTGTTTTTT; CDR3: CASSKGDTTNEKLFF
J: TRBJ2-5; V: TRBV5-5; D: TRBD1; size: NA; DNA: TGTGCCAGCAGCCCGGGACAGAACAAAGAGACCCAGTACTTC; CDR3: CASSPGQNKETQYF
J: TRBJ2-5; V: TRBV20-1; D: NA; size: NA; DNA: TGCAGTGCACCACAGGCGGGGGCCTACCAAGAGACCCAGTACTTC; CDR3: CSAPQAGAYQETQYF
J: TRBJ2-1; V: TRBV28; D: TRBD2; size: NA; DNA: TGTGCCAGCATCCCACCCACCGGGACTAGCTCCCACAATGAGCAGTTCTTC; CDR3: CASIPPTGTSSHNEQFF
J: TRBJ2-3; V: TRBV24-1; D: NA; size: NA; DNA: TGTGCCACCAGTGATCCCACCCGGTCCTCCTCCGTGGCAGATACGCAGTATTTT; CDR3: CATSDPTRSSSVADTQYF
J: TRBJ2-7; V: TRBV7-2; D: NA; size: once; DNA: TGTGCCAGCAGCTTAGGATTTATGGTCTACGAGCGGTACTTC; CDR3: CASSLGFMVYERYF
J: TRBJ2-5; V: TRBV3-1; D: NA; size: NA; DNA: TGTGCCAGCAGCCCGGGACTCACTCAAGAGACCCAGTACTTC; CDR3: CASSPGLTQETQYF
J: TRBJ1-1; V: TRBV6-4; D: TRBD1; size: many; DNA: TGTGCCGGACACAGGGGAAGGAGAAACACTGAAGCTTTCTTT; CDR3: CAGHRGRRNTEAFF
J: TRBJ2-1; V: TRBV5-6; D: TRBD1; size: few; DNA: TGTGCCAGCAGCTTGGCCGGGTTCGGCAGGGGGAATGAGCAGTTCTTC; CDR3: CASSLAGFGRGNEQFF
J: TRBJ2-3; V: TRBV6-2/TRBV6-3; D: TRBD2; size: NA; DNA: TGTGCCAGCCAGAGAGGAGGGAGCGGGGAGGTCTCGGATACGCAGTATTTT; CDR3: CASQRGGSGEVSDTQYF
J: TRBJ2-3; V: TRBV20-1; D: NA; size: NA; DNA: TGCAGTGCTAGTGAGGACCGGGGGACAGATACGCAGTATTTT; CDR3: CSASEDRGTDTQYF
J: TRBJ2-1; V: TRBV25-1; D: NA; size: NA; DNA: TGTGCCAGCAGTGCGGCAGGGAACAATGAGCAGTTCTTC; CDR3: CASSAAGNNEQFF
J: TRBJ2-3; V: TRBV30; D: NA; size: NA; DNA: TGTGCCTGGAGTCGGACTCCCTCTGCGCAGTATTTT; CDR3: CAWSRTPSAQYF
J: TRBJ1-1; V: TRBV29-1; D: NA; size: NA; DNA: TGCAGCCTTGGAGGGCCCGACACTGAAGCTTTCTTT; CDR3: CSLGGPDTEAFF
J: TRBJ1-3; V: TRBV7-3; D: TRBD1; size: NA; DNA: TGTGCCAGCAGCGTGGGACAGCACTCTGGAAACACCATATATTTT; CDR3: CASSVGQHSGNTIYF
J: TRBJ2-1; V: TRBV20-1; D: TRBD2; size: NA; DNA: TGCGGTGCTCCTACCGCGGGAGGGGGGTTACATGAGCAGTTCTTC; CDR3: CGAPTAGGGLHEQFF
J: TRBJ2-7; V: TRBV7-2; D: NA; size: NA; DNA: TGTGCCGGCAGCTTAGATTCCTACGAGCAGTACTTC; CDR3: CAGSLDSYEQYF
J: TRBJ2-7; V: TRBV11-3; D: NA; size: NA; DNA: TGTGCCAGCGGCTTACAGGGCACCTACGAGCAGTACTTC; CDR3: CASGLQGTYEQYF
J: TRBJ2-1; V: TRBV12-3/TRBV12-4; D: TRBD1; size: few; DNA: TGTGCCAGCAGGATCGCCGGGACAGGGTTTGTTGAGCAGTTCTTC; CDR3: CASRIAGTGFVEQFF
J: TRBJ1-6; V: TRBV27; D: TRBD1; size: NA; DNA: TGTGCCAGCACCTTCCAGGGGGTCGGTAATTCACCCCTCCACTTT; CDR3: CASTFQGVGNSPLHF
J: TRBJ2-1; V: TRBV29-1; D: TRBD2; size: NA; DNA: TGCAGCGTTCCGGGACTAGCGATTAGGGATGAGCAGTTCTTC; CDR3: CSVPGLAIRDEQFF
J: TRBJ1-5; V: TRBV7-2; D: NA; size: NA; DNA: TGTGCCAGCAGCTTCCGAGAAAGCAATCAGCCCCAGCATTTT; CDR3: CASSFRESNQPQHF
J: TRBJ2-3; V: TRBV12-3/TRBV12-4; D: NA; size: NA; DNA: TGTGCCAGCAGTCCCCTCCTGGACCTAAGCACAGATACGCAGTATTTT; CDR3: CASSPLLDLSTDTQYF
J: TRBJ2-7; V: TRBV10-2; D: TRBD2; size: few; DNA: TGCGCCAGCAGTGGTGCGGGGACTAGCGGGGACATCTACGAGCAGTACTTC; CDR3: CASSGAGTSGDIYEQYF
J: TRBJ2-1; V: TRBV10-3; D: TRBD2; size: NA; DNA: TGTGCCACCTCGGGGAGGGGAATGGAGGATGAGCAGTTCTTC; CDR3: CATSGRGMEDEQFF
J: TRBJ1-2; V: TRBV7-2; D: NA; size: NA; DNA: TGTGCCAGCAGCCAACTCTGGGGGGGGAACTATGGCTACACCTTC; CDR3: CASSQLWGGNYGYTF
J: TRBJ2-7; V: TRBV7-9; D: TRBD1; size: NA; DNA: TGTGCCAGCAGCTTAGCGATGCAAGGGGGCCACGAGCAGTACTTC; CDR3: CASSLAMQGGHEQYF
J: TRBJ2-3; V: TRBV9; D: TRBD2; size: NA; DNA: TGTGCCAGCAGCGTAGCTACTAGCGGGGCTACCACAGATACGCAGTATTTT; CDR3: CASSVATSGATTDTQYF
J: TRBJ2-1; V: TRBV20-1; D: NA; size: NA; DNA: TGCAGTGCTTGGTCAGGGCGCGAGACCCAGTTCTTC; CDR3: CSAWSGRETQFF
J: TRBJ2-3; V: TRBV9; D: TRBD2; size: many; DNA: TGTGCCAGCAGCGTAGCTCCGGGACTAGCGAGAACAGATACGCAGTATTTT; CDR3: CASSVAPGLARTDTQYF
J: TRBJ2-1; V: TRBV6-2/TRBV6-3; D: NA; size: NA; DNA: TGTGCCAGCAGTTGGACACAGGGAGGGAATGAGCAGTTCTTC; CDR3: CASSWTQGGNEQFF
J: TRBJ2-7; V: TRBV12-3/TRBV12-4; D: TRBD1; size: NA; DNA: TGTGCCACCTCTCAGCAGGGGGTAATATACGAGCAGTACTTC; CDR3: CATSQQGVIYEQYF
J: TRBJ2-3; V: TRBV20-1; D: TRBD2; size: many; DNA: TGCAGTGCTGGCCTAGCGGGAGGGTTAACAGATACGCAGTATTTT; CDR3: CSAGLAGGLTDTQYF
J: TRBJ2-7; V: TRBV5-1; D: NA; size: few; DNA: TGCGCCAGCAGCCCGGAGAGGGCAGGATCCTACGAGCAGTACTTC; CDR3: CASSPERAGSYEQYF
J: TRBJ2-6; V: TRBV15; D: NA; size: NA; DNA: TGTGCCATATCGGGCCGCTCCTCTGGGGCCAACGTCCTGACTTTC; CDR3: CAISGRSSGANVLTF
J: TRBJ2-3; V: TRBV11-1; D: TRBD2; size: NA; DNA: TGTGCCAGCAGCTTAGCTCCCCAACTAGCGGGATTTGCTCGGGCCACAGGTACGCAGTATTTT; CDR3: CASSLAPQLAGFARATGTQYF